This TCR beta chain was observed in a study of cytomegalovirus exposure and HLA in healthy donors. The repertoire was sequenced with immunoSEQ multiplex PCR; TCRdb's copy has only in-frame clones and lacks some. The sample contains about 190,000 clones, roughly 80% of which appear only once. This CDR3 contains 16 residues. Trimming took 4 bases from V and 1 from J; bases not matched to a gene: 10. Germline V gives CDR1 MNHNS, CDR2 SASEGT. Sequencing was carried out using PBMCs. V is TRBV6-1 and J is TRBJ2-7; TRBD2 aligns across 7 bases. The clonotype was recovered from a young woman in good health and CMV-seropositive. CDR3 in amino acids: CASSGGRLANSYEQYF. CDR3 sequence (DNA): TGTGCCAGCAGTGGCGGGAGATTAGCGAATTCCTACGAGCAGTACTTC.